A selection of T cell receptor beta chains follows, all from one sample in a study of vaccination and CD4 T cells after COVID-19. The antigens of these receptors remain unknown. TCRdb re-called the PCR reads with MiXCR, one entry per CDR3 protein. Here the sample spans 18,000 or so distinct CDR3 sequences, 50% to 60% being singletons. Sequenced material: CD4+ T cells from blood, cultured in vitro. The receptors originated from a human donor who had recovered from COVID-19. CDR3s include the opening cysteine and the closing phenylalanine or tryptophan. D genes are given only for firm matches. The listing skips clone size in some rows; elsewhere it reads once, few, many or a size class.

>TRBV30|-|-|TRBJ2-1
CAWRHRDSRRHEQFF
TGTGCCTGGAGGCATCGCGACTCTAGGCGTCACGAGCAGTTCTTC
>TRBV10-1|-|TRBD2|TRBJ2-3
CASSEGSGRTTDTQYF
TGCGCCAGCAGTGAGGGTAGCGGGAGAACCACAGATACGCAGTATTTT
>TRBV29-1|once|-|TRBJ1-2
CSAGTGLDYGCTF
-
>TRBV4-3|-|-|TRBJ2-4
CASSQDFATAKNIQYF
TGCGCCAGCAGCCAAGATTTTGCGACAGCCAAAAACATTCAGTACTTC
>TRBV28|-|-|TRBJ1-1
CASSFPRGTAEAFF
TGTGCCAGCAGTTTTCCGAGGGGCACAGCTGAAGCTTTCTTT
>TRBV20-1|few|-|TRBJ1-5
CSARDPSRGDGGPQHF
TGCAGTGCTAGAGACCCTTCGAGGGGGGATGGAGGGCCCCAGCATTTT
>TRBV2|-|-|TRBJ1-6
CASSSGGAPNSPLHF
TGTGCCAGCAGTTCTGGAGGCGCCCCTAATTCACCCCTCCACTTT
>TRBV10-3|-|-|TRBJ1-3
CAISPTGLGGRLSGNTIYF
TGTGCCATCAGCCCGACAGGTCTGGGTGGTCGGCTCTCTGGAAACACCATATATTTT
>TRBV2|-|TRBD2|TRBJ2-7
CATLGGFPYEQYF
TGTGCCACCTTGGGGGGGTTCCCCTACGAGCAGTACTTC
>TRBV7-2|-|TRBD2|TRBJ2-5
CASSLAAGVLAGGRQETQYF
TGTGCCAGCAGCTTAGCGGCAGGGGTACTAGCGGGAGGACGTCAAGAGACCCAGTACTTC
>TRBV20-1|-|TRBD1|TRBJ2-5
CSATQGIQETQYF
TGCAGTGCTACACAGGGGATTCAAGAGACCCAGTACTTC
>TRBV24-1|few|-|TRBJ1-2
CATSETTRGGYTF
TGTGCCACCAGTGAAACCACCCGGGGAGGCTACACCTTC
>TRBV27|-|-|TRBJ1-1
CASSPKGPRRMGTEAFF
TGTGCCAGCAGCCCCAAGGGTCCTCGAAGGATGGGCACTGAAGCTTTCTTT
>TRBV6-2/TRBV6-3|-|-|TRBJ2-3
CASSYSNRFTDTQYF
TGTGCCAGCAGTTATTCTAACAGATTCACAGATACGCAGTATTTT
>TRBV6-1|medium-sized|TRBD1|TRBJ1-1
CASRGQGFALNTEAFF
TGTGCCAGCAGGGGACAGGGCTTCGCCTTGAACACTGAAGCTTTCTTT
>TRBV2|-|TRBD1|TRBJ1-4
CASISGTGSEKLFF
TGTGCCAGCATTTCTGGGACAGGGAGTGAAAAACTGTTTTTT
>TRBV27|-|-|TRBJ1-6
CASSFTGNSPLHF
TGTGCCAGCAGTTTTACAGGGAATTCACCCCTCCACTTT